One sample yielded the 13 T cell receptor beta chains listed below, sequenced in a study of radiotherapy plus CTLA-4 blockade in lung cancer. The data were produced by immunoSEQ multiplex PCR, yet TCRdb's version contains in-frame clones alone and is incomplete. This table has fewer than 95,000 clones, around four fifths appearing once. Source: peripheral blood, taken from a patient treated with radiotherapy plus ipilimumab. The receptors stem from a human donor with non-small cell lung cancer who had stable disease on radiotherapy plus ipilimumab.

The CDR3 sequence: CASGEGDSNQPQHF. In nucleotides, the CDR3 is TGTGCCAGCGGAGAGGGGGATTCCAATCAGCCCCAGCATTTT. This chain joins TRBV6-5 and TRBJ1-5; tentatively, D is TRBD1 (6 bases). Trimming left V 8 bases short and J 3 bases short, with 14 bases between. CDR1 and CDR2 (germline): MNHEY, SVGAGI. The CDR3 runs 14 residues.

This chain links TRBV5-5 with TRBJ1-6; tentative D call: TRBD1 (5 bases). Between the trimmed V and J ends, which lost 0 bases and 10 bases, there was a span of 11 bases. The length of the CDR3 is 14 residues. Germline V CDR1 and CDR2: SGHKS, YYEKEE (reference sequence). CDR3 DNA sequence: TGTGCCAGCAGCTTGGCAGGGATTCAATCACCCCTCCACTTT. Its protein is CASSLAGIQSPLHF.

This clone appeared a few times. Sequence at one end of the junction differs from germline and may be a read error. The J gene is TRBJ2-7, the V gene TRBV10-1, with 14 bases matching TRBD2. The CDR3 sequence is 14 residues long. Germline CDR1 is WNHNN and CDR2 is SYGVQD (reference sequence). The CDR3 bases are TGCGCCAGCATCAATGGGACTAGCGGGAGACGGCGGGACTTC. Its protein product is CASINGTSGRRRDF.

The chain uses TRBV28 and TRBJ1-1; no firm D call. V lost 0 bases, J lost 5 bases, and 4 bases lay in between. Per the germline V gene, CDR1 is MDHEN and CDR2 is SYDVKM. The CDR3 covers 12 residues. CDR3 sequence: CASSLWETEAFF. In nucleotides, the CDR3 is TGTGCCAGCAGTTTATGGGAGACTGAAGCTTTCTTT.

V is TRBV19 and J is TRBJ1-6, with TRBD1 identical over 8 bases. V lost 6 bases, J lost 9 bases, and 4 bases stayed unmatched. Germline V lookup: CDR1 LNHDA, CDR2 SQIVND (reference sequence). This CDR3 is 13 amino acids long. CDR3 residues: CASRPDRASPLHF. Here the CDR3 DNA reads TGTGCCAGTAGGCCGGACAGGGCTTCACCCCTCCACTTT.

The rearrangement joins TRBV7-6 to TRBJ2-7, with a possible D match to TRBD1 (5 bases). Trimming removed 1 base from V and 6 bases from J, with 13 bases in between. The CDR3 has 14 residues. Germline values: CDR1 SGHVS, CDR2 FNYEAQ. The CDR3 DNA sequence: TGTGCCAGCAGCTTAGGCTCAGGGCGTGGCGAGCAGTACTTC. Encoded protein: CASSLGSGRGEQYF.

The V and J genes are TRBV28 and TRBJ2-5; D gene unclear. CDR3 length equals 13 residues. CDR1 and CDR2 (germline): MDHEN, SYDVKM. V was trimmed by 2 bases and J by 6 bases, leaving 10 bases between them. The DNA of the CDR3 is TGTGCCAGCAGTTTAGTCTACCCACAGACCCAGTACTTC. This codes for CASSLVYPQTQYF. The whole variable domain, remainder taken from reference TRBV28 and TRBJ2-5, is DVKVTQSSRYLVKRTGEKVFLECVQDMDHENMFWYRQDPGLGLRLIYFSYDVKMKEKGDIPEGYSVSREKKERFSLILESASTNQTSMYLCASSLVYPQTQYFGPGTRLLVL.

The chain combines TRBV27 with TRBJ2-3; 16 bases map to TRBD2. Germline V gene data show CDR1 as MNHEY and CDR2 as SMNVEV (reference sequence). The CDR3 sequence is 17 residues long. Trimming at V came to 2 bases and at J to 8 bases, leaving 7 bases not matched to a gene. CDR3 nucleotides: TGTGCCAGCAGTTTAACGGGACTAGCGGGAGGGTCTCCTACGCAGTATTTT. As protein: CASSLTGLAGGSPTQYF.

The chain recombines TRBV6-5 with TRBJ2-7; either TRBD1 or TRBD2 may supply D (5 bases each). With 6 bases removed from V and 4 bases from J, the gap between germline ends came to 16 bases. The CDR3 length is 14 residues. CDR1 and CDR2 from the germline V gene are MNHEY and SVGAGI. For the CDR3, the DNA is TGTGCCAGCAGCTTCCCCGGGGCCGGGTACGAGCAGTACTTC. This translates into CASSFPGAGYEQYF.

The chain joins TRBV14 to TRBJ2-5; TRBD1 matches 12 bases. The CDR3 extends over 16 amino acids. Germline loops: CDR1 SGHDN, CDR2 FVKESK. Unmatched junction bases numbered 7, after V lost 4 bases and J lost 4 bases. CDR3 nucleotides: TGTGCCAGCAGCCTGGGGCCGGGACAGGGGGCAGAGACCCAGTACTTC. Protein sequence: CASSLGPGQGAETQYF.

CDR3 bases: TGTGCCAGCAGCGTAGCGGGGGCCACGGAAAAACTGTTTTTT. It is translated as CASSVAGATEKLFF. The chain uses TRBV9 and TRBJ1-4; tentative D call: TRBD1 (6 bases). With 0 bases removed from V and 8 bases from J, the gap between germline ends came to 11 bases. Germline V gives CDR1 SGDLS, CDR2 YYNGEE. CDR3 length: 14 residues.

The rearrangement joins TRBV5-1 to TRBJ1-1; TRBD1 might be the D (6 bases). CDR3 length: 15 residues. Trimming shortened V by 4 bases and J by 2 bases, and 15 bases separated the two germline ends. Germline V gene lookup returns CDR1 SGHRS and CDR2 YFSETQ. CDR3 sequence reads: CASSLTTQGNTEAFF. CDR3 nucleotide sequence: TGCGCCAGCAGCCTAACAACACAGGGAAACACTGAAGCTTTCTTT.

The V call is TRBV9, the J call TRBJ2-1; D gene unclear. V was clipped by 0 bases and J by 6 bases, with 10 bases between them. CDR1 is SGDLS and CDR2 is YYNGEE in the germline V gene. The CDR3 sequence is 14 residues long. The CDR3 DNA sequence: TGTGCCAGCAGCGTAGCCTCCCTGGGCAATGAGCAGTTCTTC. Residues: CASSVASLGNEQFF.